This T cell receptor (beta chain) was sequenced in a study of blood T cells in healthy people across ages. On this clonotype: The target antigen is unknown.

The second PCR ran roughly 6 to 11 cycles with a sample-barcoded 5' primer and J-beta primers. Researchers report that a template-switch adaptor with 12 random nucleotides tagged each cDNA molecule. A single record per CDR3 protein comes from TCRdb applying MiXCR to the 5' RACE reads. This sample has about a million distinct CDR3 sequences; 30% to 40% occur once, and the top ten carry over 10%. In each sample, at least 6 million PBMCs were isolated. Study results and caveats: Naive and antigen-experienced cells were not separated, limiting conclusive comparison. Strongly correlated with naive T cell percentage was TCR beta diversity.

From germline, CDR1 is MDHEN and CDR2 SYDVKM. Germline trimming cut 5 bases from V and 7 bases from J; bases unmatched to any gene: 8. The length of the CDR3 is 15 residues. The receptor's source is a man younger than 35 in good health. The rearrangement links TRBV28 to TRBJ1-2; the match to TRBD1 covers 12 bases. Material: blood. The CDR3, as DNA: TGTGCCAGCAGTCCCCTGGGGACAGGGGGCTTTGGCTACACCTTC. Its protein product is CASSPLGTGGFGYTF.